A selection of T cell receptor beta chains follows, all from one sample in a study of beta chain features in type 1 diabetes. Repertoires were generated with immunoSEQ multiplex PCR, while TCRdb's copy carries only in-frame clones and drops some. The data hold about 190,000 clones, with 7% to 9% observed a single time. Sample: central memory CD4+ T cells from blood. The receptors come from a man aged 18 to 30 with type 1 diabetes. CDR3s include the opening cysteine and the closing phenylalanine or tryptophan. D genes are given only for firm matches. Where a row states a size, it is once, few, many or the class of an expanded clone; other rows omit it.

v_call	j_call	d_call	clone_size	cdr3_nt	cdr3_aa
TRBV5-1	TRBJ2-1	TRBD2	NA	TGCGCCAGCAGAATGGGACTAGCGGACAATGAGCAGTTCTTC	CASRMGLADNEQFF
TRBV30	TRBJ2-1	NA	NA	TGTGCCTGGGGTAATCAGGGTGGTAATGAGCAGTTCTTC	CAWGNQGGNEQFF
TRBV27	TRBJ2-5	TRBD2	NA	TGTGCCAGCAGTTGGATGGGGGGGGAGACCCAGTACTTC	CASSWMGGETQYF
TRBV14	TRBJ2-7	NA	few	TGTGCCAGCAGCCAAGCGTCCAGGTTGTACTTC	CASSQASRLYF
TRBV28	TRBJ2-6	NA	few	TGTGCCAGCAGAGCACCCTCCGGGGCTGGGGCCAACGTCCTGACTTTC	CASRAPSGAGANVLTF
TRBV5-5	TRBJ2-4	TRBD1	few	TGTGCCAGCAGCTTTATGGGACAGTCCAAAAACATTCAGTACTTC	CASSFMGQSKNIQYF
TRBV28	TRBJ2-3	TRBD1	few	TGTGCCAGCAGTTCGCCAGGGGGACCTTCCACAGATACGCAGTATTTT	CASSSPGGPSTDTQYF
TRBV5-6	TRBJ2-7	NA	few	TGTGCCAGCAGCACGGGGACAAGAACTTTCTACGAGCAGTACTTC	CASSTGTRTFYEQYF
TRBV7-2	TRBJ2-4	NA	NA	TGTGCCAGCAGCTTAGATAGCGCCAAAAACATTCAGTACTTC	CASSLDSAKNIQYF
TRBV19	TRBJ2-7	TRBD1	few	TGTGCCAGTAGTCCCCGGGACAGGGGAACACTCTCCTACGAGCAGTACTTC	CASSPRDRGTLSYEQYF
TRBV6-5	TRBJ2-1	TRBD2	NA	TGTGCCAGCACCACGGCTAGCGGCGCGAACAATGAGCAGTTCTTC	CASTTASGANNEQFF
TRBV6-5	TRBJ1-5	NA	few	TGTGCCAGCAGTCCCTTCGAGGGGGGGGATCAGCCCCAGCATTTT	CASSPFEGGDQPQHF
TRBV5-1	TRBJ1-1	TRBD1	NA	TGCGCCAGCAGCACCGGACAGGGCGCACACACTGAAGCTTTCTTT	CASSTGQGAHTEAFF
TRBV11-3	TRBJ2-7	TRBD2	NA	TGTGCCAGCAGCTTTAGCGGGACCCTCTCCTACGAGCAGTACTTC	CASSFSGTLSYEQYF
TRBV5-4	TRBJ1-1	NA	NA	TGTGCCAGCAGCCCCCCCGGGACAAAGAACACTGAAGCTTTCTTT	CASSPPGTKNTEAFF
TRBV6-1	TRBJ2-7	TRBD1	NA	TGTGCCAGCAGTGCAACAGGGGGCTCCTACGAGCAGTACTTC	CASSATGGSYEQYF
TRBV5-1	TRBJ2-5	TRBD2	few	TGCGCCAGCAGCCCCGGGAGGGCCTCAGAGACCCAGTACTTC	CASSPGRASETQYF
TRBV29-1	TRBJ2-5	NA	NA	TGCAGCGTGCCGGGTCGGCAGGGCGAGACCCAGTACTTC	CSVPGRQGETQYF
TRBV2	TRBJ2-1	TRBD2	NA	TGTGCCAGCGTCGGGACTAGTATAAATGAGCAGTTCTTC	CASVGTSINEQFF
TRBV29-1	TRBJ2-3	TRBD1	many	TGCAGCGTTATACAGGGGGCCACAGATACGCAGTATTTT	CSVIQGATDTQYF
TRBV4-1	TRBJ2-3	TRBD1	few	TGCGCCAGCAGCCACGGACAGGGAACAGATACGCAGTATTTT	CASSHGQGTDTQYF
TRBV28	TRBJ2-1	TRBD2	NA	TGTGCCAGCAGGGCGGGAGTAGGTAATGAGCAGTTCTTC	CASRAGVGNEQFF
TRBV19	TRBJ1-1	NA	few	TGTGCCAGTAGTTGGGACTCGGAGACTGAAGCTTTCTTT	CASSWDSETEAFF
TRBV29-1	TRBJ2-1	TRBD1	few	TGCAGCGTTGAACCGCTAACAGGGGATGAGCAGTTCTTC	CSVEPLTGDEQFF
TRBV28	TRBJ1-6	NA	NA	TGTGCCAGCAGTCCCCCCGGCCCCAGGGGTCGGTCACCCCTCCACTTT	CASSPPGPRGRSPLHF
TRBV2	TRBJ2-5	NA	NA	TGTGCCAGCAGTCGCCGGGGAATGGTACTCCAAGAGACCCAGTACTTC	CASSRRGMVLQETQYF
TRBV18	TRBJ2-6	NA	NA	TGTGCCAGCTCAAGAGAGGGGGCTGGGGCCAACGTCCTGACTTTC	CASSREGAGANVLTF